This T cell receptor (beta chain) was sequenced in a study of shared clonotypes between healthy human individuals. For this clone: Its antigen is currently unknown.

Several immunoSEQ 96-well plates shared each subset's DNA, each plate a replicate. The protocol was immunoSEQ multiplex PCR, while the TCRdb copy is restricted to in-frame clones and leaves out a portion. The table has under 2.5 million clones, about 90% seen once. Regarding the study as a whole: Clonotype sharing among donors likely depends on sequencing depth.

The CDR3 loop spans 12 amino acids. The germline V gene encodes CDR1 SGHNT and CDR2 YYREEE (reference sequence). Between the trimmed V and J ends, which lost 2 bases and 8 bases, there was a span of 7 bases. Sequencing was performed on naive CD4+ T cells from PBMCs. The subset is: CD45RA+ positively selected. The sequence came from a man aged 18 to 30 in good health. Some clones in this sample may be carry-over from other donors' samples. This rearrangement joins TRBV5-4 to TRBJ1-4; D call uncertain. The CDR3, as DNA: TGTGCCAGCAGCTTACCCCGGGAAAAACTGTTTTTT. Protein sequence: CASSLPREKLFF. Together with reference TRBV5-4 and TRBJ1-4, the CDR3 gives the full variable domain: ETGVTQSPTHLIKTRGQQVTLRCSSQSGHNTVSWYQQALGQGPQFIFQYYREEENGRGNFPPRFSGLQFPNYSSELNVNALELDDSALYLCASSLPREKLFFGSGTQLSVL.